This TCR beta chain is drawn from a study of T cell responses to AZD1222 COVID-19 vaccine. Study summary: Pooling covered second doses at about 4 or about 12 weeks.

Assay used: immunoSEQ multiplex PCR; TCRdb lists only in-frame clones, some missing. The data show 150,000 to 200,000 clones, approximately 90% seen once. In the case of this clone: As yet, its antigen is unknown.

General observations from the study: Spike regions recognized by vaccine-associated CD4 TCRs spanned the protein, led by 160-218 and 743-854. Seropositive status at baseline applied to only a handful of AZD1222 recipients.

The receptor comes from an adult in good health. Here the sequenced sample was peripheral blood, taken on day 0 of AZD1222 vaccination.

CDR3 residues: CASSPVPNTEAFF. CDR3 coding DNA: TGTGCCAGCTCACCGGTCCCGAACACTGAAGCTTTCTTT. The chain links TRBV18 to TRBJ1-1; D not resolved. Germline V gives CDR1 KGHSH, CDR2 LQKENI. Trimming took off 3 bases at V and 1 base at J, with 6 bases between the two ends. The CDR3 is 13 amino acids.